What follows describes a single T cell receptor (beta chain). What it binds is unknown. The CDR3 runs 13 residues. Trimming left V 2 bases short and J 10 bases short, with 14 bases between. The data originate from a study of cytomegalovirus exposure and HLA in healthy donors. Study in general: Per a later analysis, the roughly 670 first-cohort and 100 to 150 validation repertoires shared one platform.

Regarding the study as a whole: The authors listed some 160 TCR beta chains as cytomegalovirus-associated.

Profiling relied on immunoSEQ multiplex PCR, and the TCRdb table lists in-frame clones only, not all of them. The sample records roughly 120,000 clones, roughly 88% being singletons. The chain recombines TRBV23-1 with TRBJ1-1, with a possible D match to TRBD1 (6 bases). TRBV23-1 is known as an ORF, though its function is uncertain. This clonotype originated in a young woman in good health and CMV-seropositive. What was sequenced was PBMCs. CDR3 in amino acids: CASSQKGRGGAFF. CDR3 nucleotides: TGCGCCAGCAGTCAAAAGGGGAGAGGGGGAGCTTTCTTT.